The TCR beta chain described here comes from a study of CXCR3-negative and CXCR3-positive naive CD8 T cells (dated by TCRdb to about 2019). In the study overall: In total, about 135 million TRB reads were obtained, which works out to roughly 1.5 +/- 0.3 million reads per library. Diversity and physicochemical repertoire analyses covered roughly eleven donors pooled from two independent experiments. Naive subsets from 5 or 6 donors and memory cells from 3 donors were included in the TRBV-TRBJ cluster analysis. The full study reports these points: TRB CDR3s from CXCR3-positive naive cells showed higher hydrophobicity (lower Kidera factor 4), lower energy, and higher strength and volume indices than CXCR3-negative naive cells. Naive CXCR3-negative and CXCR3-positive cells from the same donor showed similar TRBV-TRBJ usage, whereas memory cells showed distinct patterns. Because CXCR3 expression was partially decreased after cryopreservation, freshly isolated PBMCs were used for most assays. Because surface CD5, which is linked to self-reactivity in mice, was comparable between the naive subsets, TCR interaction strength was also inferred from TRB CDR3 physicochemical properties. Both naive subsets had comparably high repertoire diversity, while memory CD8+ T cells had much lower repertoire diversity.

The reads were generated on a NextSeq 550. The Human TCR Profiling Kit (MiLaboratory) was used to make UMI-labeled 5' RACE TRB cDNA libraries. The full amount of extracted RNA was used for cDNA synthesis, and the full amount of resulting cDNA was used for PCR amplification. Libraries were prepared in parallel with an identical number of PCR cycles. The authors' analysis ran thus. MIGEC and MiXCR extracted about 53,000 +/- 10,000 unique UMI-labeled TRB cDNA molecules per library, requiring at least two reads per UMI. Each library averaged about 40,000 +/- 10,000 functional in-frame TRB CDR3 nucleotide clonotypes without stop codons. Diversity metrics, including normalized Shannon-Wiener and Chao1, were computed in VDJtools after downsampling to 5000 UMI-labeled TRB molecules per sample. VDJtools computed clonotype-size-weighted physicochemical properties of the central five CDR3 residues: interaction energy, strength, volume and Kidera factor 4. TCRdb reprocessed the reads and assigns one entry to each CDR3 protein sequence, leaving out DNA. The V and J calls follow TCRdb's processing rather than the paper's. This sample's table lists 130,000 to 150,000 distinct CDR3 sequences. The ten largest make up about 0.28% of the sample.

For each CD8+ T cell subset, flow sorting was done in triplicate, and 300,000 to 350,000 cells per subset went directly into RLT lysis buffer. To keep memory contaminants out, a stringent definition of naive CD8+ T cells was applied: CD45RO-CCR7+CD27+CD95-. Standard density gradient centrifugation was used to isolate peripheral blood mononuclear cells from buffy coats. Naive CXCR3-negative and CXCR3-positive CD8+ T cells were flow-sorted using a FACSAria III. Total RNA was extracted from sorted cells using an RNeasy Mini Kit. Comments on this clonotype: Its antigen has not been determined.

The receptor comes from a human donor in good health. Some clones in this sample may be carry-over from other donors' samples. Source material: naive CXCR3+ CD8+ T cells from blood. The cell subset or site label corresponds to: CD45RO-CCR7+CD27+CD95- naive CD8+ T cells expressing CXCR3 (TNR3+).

CDR3 protein: CASSLLGSGVRDTQYF. The chain employs TRBV4-1 and TRBJ2-3; there is no DNA to check the TCRdb D call of TRBD1. The germline V gene gives CDR1 as MGHRA and CDR2 as YSYEKL. Counted from cysteine to phenylalanine, this CDR3 has 16 amino acids. DNA is not on record.